The T cell receptor (beta chain) under discussion was sequenced for a study of T cell changes during pregnancy in multiple sclerosis. Sequencing used immunoSEQ multiplex PCR; TCRdb keeps in-frame clones, though not all of them. The data hold roughly 120,000 clones, with roughly 90% observed a single time. The CDR3 has 14 residues. V lost 2 bases, J lost 7 bases, and 17 bases lay in between. Germline V lookup: CDR1 GTSNPN, CDR2 SVGIG (reference sequence). The chain carries TRBV30 and TRBJ1-1; D ambiguous. The material was peripheral blood, obtained in the third trimester of pregnancy. The source of this sequence is a female donor with multiple sclerosis, enrolled in a pregnancy study. The CDR3 protein is CAWSRGGPHSEAFF. CDR3 coding DNA: TGTGCCTGGAGTAGAGGAGGGCCCCACAGTGAAGCTTTCTTT. Filled out from reference TRBV30 and TRBJ1-1, the complete variable domain reads SQTIHQWPATLVQPVGSPLSLECTVEGTSNPNLYWYRQAAGRGLQLLFYSVGIGQISSEVPQNLSASRPQDRQFILSSKKLLLSDSGFYLCAWSRGGPHSEAFFGQGTRLTVV.